Listed below are T cell receptor beta chains from one sample, sequenced in a study of T-cell reconstitution after alpha-beta-depleted transplantation in children. TCRdb reprocessed the PCR reads via MiXCR and lists one record per CDR3 protein. The sample records some 150,000 distinct CDR3 sequences, around 10% being singletons. The source material was PBMCs, mostly from graft donor cells, sampled 180 days after TCRalphabeta/CD19-depleted stem cell transplant. The receptors originated from a female patient aged 2-10 years who had a stem cell transplant for congenital amegakaryocytic thrombocytopenia, so the T cells may come from the graft donor. CDR3s include the opening cysteine and the closing phenylalanine or tryptophan. D genes are given only for firm matches. Where a row states a size, it is once, few, many or the class of an expanded clone; other rows omit it.

j_call d_call clone_size v_call cdr3_nt cdr3_aa
TRBJ2-1 TRBD1 many TRBV18 TGTGCCAGCTCACCACAGGGACAGGGGAATGAGCAGTTCTTC CASSPQGQGNEQFF
TRBJ2-1 - many TRBV6-1 TGTGCCAGCAAGAGAGAACAGATCTACAATGAGCAGTTCTTC CASKREQIYNEQFF
TRBJ1-2 - - TRBV27 TGTGCCAGCAGTCCGTTTGGGAGGACATCTAACTATGGCTACACCTTC CASSPFGRTSNYGYTF
TRBJ1-4 - many TRBV7-9 TGTGCCAGCAGCTTGACCCTGGGACAAGAAAATGAAAAACTGTTTTTT CASSLTLGQENEKLFF
TRBJ2-2 - few TRBV12-5 TGTGCTAGTGGTTTGGTTATGCCGGGGATAACTAGACCGGGGGTGAAAACCGGGGAGCTGTTTTTT CASGLVMPGITRPGVKTGELFF
TRBJ1-6 - many TRBV12-3/TRBV12-4 TGTGCCAGCAGTTTCGACGGGGATGGTTCACCCCTCCACTTT CASSFDGDGSPLHF
TRBJ2-5 - many TRBV18 TGTGCCAGCTCACCCAAGCCGGGAACTCGCCAAGAGACCCAGTACTTC CASSPKPGTRQETQYF
TRBJ2-3 TRBD2 many TRBV7-8 TGTGCCAGCAGCTTACACCGAGCGGGAGGTTCAGATACGCAGTATTTT CASSLHRAGGSDTQYF
TRBJ1-1 - many TRBV20-1 TGCAGTGCTAAGGGACCAATGAACACTGAAGCTTTCTTT CSAKGPMNTEAFF
TRBJ2-7 TRBD1 - TRBV6-2/TRBV6-3 TGTGCCAGCAGATTCGGACAGGGTGCTCGGGAGCAGTACTTC CASRFGQGAREQYF
TRBJ2-3 - - TRBV20-1 TGCAGTGCTAGTTGGCGGAGCACAGATACGCAGTATTTT CSASWRSTDTQYF
TRBJ2-7 - - TRBV13 TGTGCCAGCAGGGCCTCTTCCTACGAGCAGTACTTC CASRASSYEQYF
TRBJ2-1 - many TRBV20-1 TGCAGTGCTAGAGGTTCGGGACGTACCCATGAGCAGTTCTTC CSARGSGRTHEQFF
TRBJ2-2 - once TRBV19 TGTGCCAGTAGTATAGGTCCCACCGGGGAGCTGTTTTTT CASSIGPTGELFF
TRBJ2-2 TRBD1 many TRBV10-3 TGTGCCATCCGCCGGGACAGAGACACCGGGGAGCTGTTTTTT CAIRRDRDTGELFF
TRBJ2-5 - many TRBV6-2/TRBV6-3 TGTGCCAGCAGTTACTCGAGACAGTACCAAGAGACCCAGTACTTC CASSYSRQYQETQYF
TRBJ2-2 TRBD1 - TRBV19 TGTGCCAGCCGATTGGGACAGGGGGCCGGGGAGCTGTTTTTT CASRLGQGAGELFF
TRBJ1-1 - many TRBV6-5 TGTGCCAGCAGTTACTCGGAACTCACTGAAGCTTTCTTT CASSYSELTEAFF
TRBJ1-1 TRBD1 many TRBV10-3 TGTGCCATCGGCAGGGGGCAAGACACTGAAGCTTTCTTT CAIGRGQDTEAFF
TRBJ2-7 TRBD1 many TRBV7-2 TGTGCCAGCAGCTCCCACAGGGGGTCGTACGAGCAGTACTTC CASSSHRGSYEQYF
TRBJ2-1 - many TRBV29-1 TGCAGCGTTGAAGACGGGAGTAGGATTGAGCAGTTCTTC CSVEDGSRIEQFF
TRBJ1-1 - many TRBV5-8 TGTGCCAGCAGCTTTACAAACACTGAAGCTTTCTTT CASSFTNTEAFF
TRBJ2-7 TRBD1 many TRBV7-9 TGTGCCAGCAGCTTCCCCCCGGGACAGGGAAAGAACGAGCAGTACTTC CASSFPPGQGKNEQYF
TRBJ2-7 - - TRBV25-1 TGTGCCAGGAACAGCTCAGTCTTAGCCTACGAGCAGTACTTC CARNSSVLAYEQYF
TRBJ2-1 - many TRBV20-1 TGCAGTGCTAGAGACGGGCTCAGGACCAATGAGCAGTTCTTC CSARDGLRTNEQFF
TRBJ2-5 TRBD2 many TRBV20-1 TGCAGTGCGCCTCCACATGGGGAGGGGACCCAGTACTTC CSAPPHGEGTQYF
TRBJ2-1 - many TRBV28 TGTGCCAGCAGTTTAAGTTTAGGATACAATGAGCAGTTCTTC CASSLSLGYNEQFF
TRBJ2-3 - many TRBV7-9 TGTGCCAGCAGCCGGGACACCACAGATACGCAGTATTTT CASSRDTTDTQYF
TRBJ2-4 - few TRBV5-1 TGCGCCAGCAGCTTGGGCCAAGCCAAAAACATTCAGTACTTC CASSLGQAKNIQYF
TRBJ2-4 TRBD1 - TRBV12-3/TRBV12-4 TGTGCCAGCAGCCCGGGACAGGGGGCTATAAGGTCGGCCAAAAACATTCAGTACTTC CASSPGQGAIRSAKNIQYF
TRBJ2-7 - many TRBV20-1 TGCAGTGCCAACGAAGACTCCTACGAGCAGTACTTC CSANEDSYEQYF
TRBJ2-5 - many TRBV29-1 TGCAGCGCCACGGCTCGGGGAAGAGGCCAAGAGACCCAGTACTTC CSATARGRGQETQYF
TRBJ2-7 - many TRBV6-5 TGTGCCAGCAGATCGCCCGACAGGCCCTACGAGCAGTACTTC CASRSPDRPYEQYF
TRBJ1-1 - many TRBV12-3/TRBV12-4 TGTGCCAGCAGTTTAGGGAGGGGACGAAACACTGAAGCTTTCTTT CASSLGRGRNTEAFF
TRBJ2-6 - few TRBV5-1 TGCGCCAGCGGGGGACACTCTGGGGCCAACGTCCTGACTTTC CASGGHSGANVLTF
TRBJ2-3 - many TRBV20-1 TGCAGTGCTAGTTCGGTCTCGGGAGCCACAGATACGCAGTATTTT CSASSVSGATDTQYF
TRBJ2-7 - many TRBV28 TGTGCCAGCACCTTTAGGGGTAAGGGCTACGAGCAGTACTTC CASTFRGKGYEQYF
TRBJ2-2 - many TRBV28 TGTGCCAGCAGTTTAACGGCCGGGGAGCTGTTTTTT CASSLTAGELFF
TRBJ1-4 TRBD1 - TRBV20-1 TGCAGTGCTCTGCAGGGGGCTGGACTGTTTTTT CSALQGAGLFF
TRBJ2-5 - few TRBV5-1 TGCGCCAGCAGCTCGCAGGAAGGAGAGACCCAGTACTTC CASSSQEGETQYF
TRBJ2-1 TRBD1 many TRBV15 TGTGCCACCAGCAGAGAGGTAGTACAGGGGAATGAGCAGTTCTTC CATSREVVQGNEQFF
TRBJ2-2 - - TRBV20-1 TGCAGTGCTAGAGATCTGAGGGACTACACCGGGGAGCTGTTTTTT CSARDLRDYTGELFF
TRBJ1-2 - many TRBV29-1 TGCAGCGGACAGGCTAACTATGGCTACACCTTC CSGQANYGYTF
TRBJ2-6 - many TRBV3-1 TGTGCCAGCAGCCATATCTCTGGGGCCAACGTCCTGACTTTC CASSHISGANVLTF
TRBJ2-1 - many TRBV28 TGTGCCAGCAGTCCCCTGGTGAGCTCCTACAATGAGCAGTTCTTC CASSPLVSSYNEQFF
TRBJ1-5 TRBD1 - TRBV20-1 TGCAGTGCTAGAGATTGGTCAGGGGGGGATCAGCCCCAGCATTTT CSARDWSGGDQPQHF
TRBJ2-5 - - TRBV18 TGTGCCAGCTCACCTAGGGACATCCAAGAGACCCAGTACTTC CASSPRDIQETQYF
TRBJ2-2 TRBD1 - TRBV7-9 TGTGCCAGCAGCGCGCGGGACAGGGGGCAGGGCACCGGGGAGCTGTTTTTT CASSARDRGQGTGELFF
TRBJ2-5 - many TRBV7-9 TGTGCCAGCAGCTTAATGGGGGAGACCCAGTACTTC CASSLMGETQYF
TRBJ2-3 TRBD1 few TRBV20-1 TGCAGTGCCCCTGGGACAGGAGGAGATACGCAGTATTTT CSAPGTGGDTQYF
TRBJ1-6 TRBD1 many TRBV20-1 TGCAGTGCTAGAGATACCCGGGGACAGTATAATTCACCCCTCCACTTT CSARDTRGQYNSPLHF
TRBJ2-3 - many TRBV4-1 TGCGCCAGCAGCCAAGATGGGCTAGCGAGGGGCACAGATACGCAGTATTTT CASSQDGLARGTDTQYF
TRBJ2-1 TRBD2 - TRBV19 TGTGCCAGCGGGACTAGCGGGGGGATCTCCTACAATGAGCAGTTCTTC CASGTSGGISYNEQFF
TRBJ2-4 - many TRBV7-9 TGTGCCAGCAGCGTCAGGGACCTAGGAAGCATTCAGTACTTC CASSVRDLGSIQYF
TRBJ2-7 TRBD2 many TRBV20-1 TGCAGTTCGGATAGCGGGCGTGAGGAGCAGTACTTC CSSDSGREEQYF
TRBJ1-6 - many TRBV20-1 TGCAGTGCTAGAGATCTTACCGAAGCCCCTCCACCCCTCCACTTT CSARDLTEAPPPLHF
TRBJ1-2 - many TRBV28 TGTGCCAGCAGTTTTCCACCGTACTATGGCTACACCTTC CASSFPPYYGYTF
TRBJ1-1 - - TRBV29-1 TGCAGCGTTGGTGCTGCTGAAGCTTTCTTT CSVGAAEAFF
TRBJ2-3 - many TRBV5-1 TGCGCCAGCAGCTTGGCTGGGGGGTTCGCAGATACGCAGTATTTT CASSLAGGFADTQYF